This T cell receptor (beta chain) stems from a study of glioma-infiltrating T cells. The overall study: Low-grade gliomas were grade II; glioblastomas were grade IV at initial diagnosis. Study-wide results and caveats: Signature shared blood CDR3 motifs were enriched in low-divergence and depleted in high-divergence patients.

TCR alpha and beta CDR3 regions were amplified from RNA using iRepertoire nested multiplex PCR. TCRdb re-derived calls from the multiplex PCR reads in MiXCR, one entry per CDR3 protein. The repertoire consists of more than 300,000 distinct CDR3 sequences, with 41% occurring once and the leading ten covering 9.5% to 15%. This clonotype was counted at least ten times. Its antigen is unknown. This CDR3 region has 14 residues. The ends were cut back, 1 base at V and 6 bases at J, with 10 bases in the middle. The germline gives CDR1 LNHNV, CDR2 YYDKDF (reference sequence). Sequencing used glioma tissue, nonneoplastic brain tissue, or PBMCs (not recorded which). The sequence came from a human donor with low-grade glioma or glioblastoma, undergoing nonglioma brain surgery, or in good health (not recorded which). The chain has TRBV15 and TRBJ2-1; D call uncertain. In nucleotides, the CDR3 is TGTGCCACCAGCAGAGGACGACTCGCCAATGAGCAGTTCTTC. This codes for CATSRGRLANEQFF.